This T cell receptor beta chain was sequenced for a study of naive CD8 T cells in extremely preterm neonates. Study conclusions and caveats: Compared with all age groups, preterm neonates showed less repertoire richness. Shared CDR3 nucleotide sequences: preterm over 2.5%, term around 0.38%, children less than 0.035%, adults approximately 0.01%.

Comments on this clone: Its antigen is undetermined.

Sequenced by immunoSEQ multiplex PCR; TCRdb stores in-frame clones only, minus some. This table holds 7,400 or so clones, 95% to 98% found once. Elective cesarean births at about 37-42 weeks, without labor or membrane rupture, supplied the cord blood. The sample holds sorted live naive CD8+ CD45RA+CCR7+ T cells. The germline CDR1 and CDR2 sequences are MGHRA and YSYEKL. This CDR3 region has 16 residues. The J segment lost 2 bases and the V segment lost 4 bases, leaving 9 bases of the junction unmatched. The origin of this receptor is a newborn in good health. The sequenced material came from naive CD8+ T cells from cord blood. V usage is TRBV4-1 and J usage is TRBJ2-5; 8 bases fit TRBD2. The CDR3: CASSPPSVAGQETQYF. The CDR3 DNA reads TGCGCCAGCAGCCCCCCTTCGGTAGCGGGGCAAGAGACCCAGTACTTC.